This entry lists 11 T cell receptor beta chains sequenced from one sample in a study of T cell repertoires in cytomegalovirus infection (dated 2019 in TCRdb). Sequencing took place on an Illumina HiSeq 1500. TCRdb ran its own pipeline on the public reads, namely fastp trimming at Q25 and MiXCR clone calling, and kept in-frame beta chains. Identical CDR3 proteins give one entry, which carries the most common genes and DNA. For this sample there are roughly 120,000 distinct CDR3 sequences; 10% appear just once. Over 25% of the sample goes to the ten largest clones. Antigens for these TCRs are unknown. Specimen: PBMCs, sequenced either directly or after in vitro stimulation (not recorded which). Receptor source: a human donor in good health (CMV status not recorded). Some clones in this sample may be carry-over from other donors' samples.

This clonotype was seen only a few times. In DNA, the CDR3 is TGCGCCAGCAGCCAAGTAAGAAGCTCCTACAATGAGCAGTTCTTC. Its protein is CASSQVRSSYNEQFF. This sequence joins TRBV4-3 and TRBJ2-1, with D unresolved. There are 15 residues in the CDR3. Germline values: CDR1 LGHNA, CDR2 YSLEER. V lost 1 base and J lost 0, with 7 bases in between.

Many counts were recorded for this clonotype. The chain has TRBV7-2 and TRBJ1-5; D is uncertain. Trimming cost V 2 bases and J 2 bases, with 10 bases left between them. Germline values: CDR1 SGHTA, CDR2 FQGNSA. The CDR3 is 15 amino acids. The CDR3 DNA reads TGTGCCAGCAGCTTATCGGGCGGTGGCAATCAGCCCCAGCATTTT. Its protein is CASSLSGGGNQPQHF. Complete variable domain (other parts from reference TRBV7-2 and TRBJ1-5): GAGVSQSPSNKVTEKGKDVELRCDPISGHTALYWYRQSLGQGLEFLIYFQGNSAPDKSGLPSDRFSAERTGGSVSTLTIQRTQQEDSAVYLCASSLSGGGNQPQHFGDGTRLSIL.

This clonotype turned up a few times. V gene TRBV29-1 combines with J gene TRBJ2-1; 16 nucleotides align to TRBD2. This CDR3 region has 17 residues. V shed 6 bases, J shed 9 bases, and the junction held 14 bases outside the gene matches. From germline, CDR1 is SQVTM and CDR2 ANQGSEA. CDR3 bases: TGCAGCGTCCGGGGGCCGGGACTAGCGGGAGGGCCGCTTGAGCAGTTCTTC. It translates to CSVRGPGLAGGPLEQFF.

This clonotype was found a few times. This chain connects TRBV18 to TRBJ2-7, with TRBD2 as a possible D gene (5 bases). The germline V and J ends were trimmed by 4 bases and 7 bases, with 17 bases remaining between them. In germline, CDR1 is KGHSH, CDR2 LQKENI. This CDR3 comprises 14 residues. In nucleotides, the CDR3 is TGTGCCAGCTCACAGGGAGAACTAGGTCGAGAGCAGTACTTC. Protein: CASSQGELGREQYF.

The V gene is TRBV4-2, the J gene TRBJ1-5, with 7 bases that match TRBD1. Germline V gene sequence: CDR1 LGHNA, CDR2 YNFKEQ. The CDR3 sequence is 15 residues long. V lost 0 bases and J lost 1; bases outside the gene matches: 0. The CDR3 DNA is TGTGCCAGCAGCCAAGACAGGGGGAGCAATCAGCCCCAGCATTTT. Its protein product is CASSQDRGSNQPQHF.

The table lists this clonotype with many counts. This chain joins TRBV7-4 and TRBJ1-6; 7 bases agree with TRBD1. CDR3 length: 21 amino acids. V lost 5 bases and J lost 0; bases outside the gene matches: 19. CDR1 SGHVT and CDR2 SQSDAQ come from the germline V gene. The CDR3 DNA follows: TGTGCCAGCAGCAGGGGGACAGTTTACCTGCAACTTAGCTCCTATAATTCACCCCTCCACTTT. Protein sequence: CASSRGTVYLQLSSYNSPLHF. Drawing the rest from reference TRBV7-4 and TRBJ1-6, the complete variable domain is GAGVSQSPRYKVAKRGRDVALRCDSISGHVTLYWYRQTLGQGSEVLTYSQSDAQRDKSGRPSGRFSAERPERSVSTLKIQRTEQGDSAVYLCASSRGTVYLQLSSYNSPLHFGNGTRLTVT.

The rearrangement joins TRBV6-2 or TRBV6-3 to TRBJ2-1; 8 bases align to TRBD2. The CDR3 consists of 15 residues. Trimming cost V 6 bases and J 5 bases; bases outside gene matches: 9. Germline V CDR1 and CDR2: MNHEY, SVGEGT. CDR3: CASRAAGVGNNEQFF. CDR3 sequence (DNA): TGTGCCAGCAGAGCAGCGGGAGTTGGGAACAATGAGCAGTTCTTC.

This clonotype was seen ten or more times. V is TRBV23-1 and J is TRBJ1-1; 12 bases fit TRBD1. TRBV23-1 qualifies as an ORF whose function is uncertain. V was clipped by 0 bases and J by 4 bases; unmatched bases: 9. There are 18 residues in the CDR3. The CDR3 DNA reads TGCGCCAGCAGTCAATCTTTGGGACAGGGGGCAAAAGGCACTGAAGCTTTCTTT. This sequence encodes CASSQSLGQGAKGTEAFF.

This clonotype was counted between two and nine times. The CDR3 DNA is TGTGCTAGTGGTTCGGGACAGGGTCGGCAGGAGCAGTTCTTC. The encoded protein is CASGSGQGRQEQFF. The rearrangement uses TRBV12-5 and TRBJ2-1; 9 bases are a match to TRBD1. Germline V gene sequence: CDR1 LGHNT, CDR2 FRNRAP. Unmatched junction bases numbered 8, after V lost 4 bases and J lost 10 bases. The CDR3 sequence is 14 residues long.

In its sample, this clonotype was seen many times. The chain carries TRBV7-7 and TRBJ1-1, with D unresolved. The CDR3 has 13 amino acids. The germline V gene has CDR1 SSHAT and CDR2 FNYEAQ (reference sequence). The ends were cut back, 3 bases at V and 1 base at J, with 6 bases in the middle. The CDR3, as DNA: TGTGCCAGCAGCTTTACTGAGAACACTGAAGCTTTCTTT. It yields the protein CASSFTENTEAFF.

At least ten counts were recorded for this clonotype. The chain carries TRBV11-2 and TRBJ2-3; unclear D gene. The V gene lost 3 bases and the J gene lost 0 bases, with 22 bases spanning the gap. CDR1 and CDR2 (germline): SGHAT, FQNNGV. This CDR3 spans 19 amino acids. The CDR3 DNA reads TGTGCCAGCAGCTTCCCTACTGGACCATATGAAACTAGCACAGATACGCAGTATTTT. It yields the protein CASSFPTGPYETSTDTQYF. Filled out from reference TRBV11-2 and TRBJ2-3, the complete variable domain reads EAGVAQSPRYKIIEKRQSVAFWCNPISGHATLYWYQQILGQGPKLLIQFQNNGVVDDSQLPKDRFSAERLKGVDSTLKIQPAKLEDSAVYLCASSFPTGPYETSTDTQYFGPGTRLTVL.